These 10 T cell receptor beta chains originate from one sample sequenced in a study of T cell responses to AZD1222 COVID-19 vaccine. Clones were read by immunoSEQ multiplex PCR, and TCRdb kept only the in-frame ones, dropping some. The sample records some 100,000 clones, around 83% being singletons. This sample comprised peripheral blood, obtained on day 0 of AZD1222 vaccination. The source is an adult in good health.

The rearrangement joins TRBV19 to TRBJ1-4, with 9 positions matching TRBD1. The length of the CDR3 is 15 residues. J was trimmed by 5 bases and V by 6 bases; bases with no gene match: 7. The germline V gene has CDR1 LNHDA and CDR2 SQIVND (reference sequence). CDR3 sequence: CASSLPGTGNEKLFF. For the CDR3, the DNA is TGTGCCAGTAGCTTACCCGGGACAGGGAATGAAAAACTGTTTTTT.

V usage is TRBV4-2 and J usage is TRBJ2-1, with TRBD2 identical over 16 bases. Trimming cost V 0 bases and J 9 bases; bases outside gene matches: 5. Germline V gene lookup returns CDR1 LGHNA and CDR2 YNFKEQ. CDR3 length equals 17 residues. CDR3 DNA sequence: TGTGCCAGCAGCCAAGAGGGACTAGCGGGAGGGCCCGGTGAGCAGTTCTTC. Residues: CASSQEGLAGGPGEQFF.

A few counts support this clone. This chain uses TRBV4-2 with TRBJ1-1, with D unresolved. Trimming took 0 bases from V and 8 from J, leaving 10 bases between them. CDR3 size: 13 residues. The V gene's germline CDR1 is LGHNA and CDR2 YNFKEQ. The CDR3 loop is CASSQEWTAEAFF. CDR3 in DNA: TGTGCCAGCAGCCAAGAGTGGACTGCCGAAGCTTTCTTT.

The chain recombines TRBV29-1 with TRBJ2-1, with TRBD2 identical over 9 bases. Germline values: CDR1 SQVTM, CDR2 ANQGSEA. V was clipped by 2 bases and J by 10 bases; unmatched bases: 12. CDR3 size: 15 residues. The DNA for the CDR3 is TGCAGCGTTGAATTTGGGCTAGCGGGATTCGGCGAGCAGTTCTTC. Translated: CSVEFGLAGFGEQFF.

This chain links TRBV4-2 with TRBJ1-6, with D unclear. This CDR3 contains 17 residues. V dropped 0 bases and J dropped 0 bases, with 9 bases sitting between them. Germline V gene data show CDR1 as LGHNA and CDR2 as YNFKEQ. Written as DNA, the CDR3 is TGTGCCAGCAGCCAAGATCCAGTGAGCTCCTATAATTCACCCCTCCACTTT. It translates to CASSQDPVSSYNSPLHF.

In DNA, the CDR3 is TGTGCCAGCAGCATCCAGGGTGTCACTGAAGCTTTCTTT. Translation: CASSIQGVTEAFF. The chain couples TRBV5-4 to TRBJ1-1, with a weak D call TRBD1 (5 bases). The germline CDR1 and CDR2 sequences are SGHNT and YYREEE (reference sequence). V shed 4 bases and J shed 4 bases, with 11 bases lying between them. The CDR3 is 13 amino acids.

The DNA of the CDR3 is TGTGCCAGCAGCTCATTCCCGGGGAACATTCAGTACTTC. Translating gives CASSSFPGNIQYF. The chain links TRBV3-1 (or the pseudogene TRBV3-2) to TRBJ2-4; a weak D match, TRBD2 (5 bases). Germline values: CDR1 LGHDT, CDR2 YNNKEL (reference sequence). The V and J ends lost 5 bases and 7 bases respectively, with 12 bases between them. The CDR3 consists of 13 residues.

The rearrangement links TRBV4-3 to TRBJ2-2; the D is unclear. The germline V and J ends were trimmed by 0 bases and 8 bases, with 7 bases remaining between them. Germline V gene lookup returns CDR1 LGHNA and CDR2 YSLEER. CDR3 length equals 13 residues. CDR3 DNA sequence: TGCGCCAGCAGCCAAGACCCCCGTGGGGAGCTGTTTTTT. Translation: CASSQDPRGELFF.

The chain employs TRBV7-2 and TRBJ2-7; D possibly corresponds to TRBD1 (5 bases). CDR1 is SGHTA, CDR2 FQGNSA, per germline. The V end was cut by 5 bases, the J end by 3 bases, with 14 bases between. CDR3 length equals 14 residues. The CDR3 reads CASSPSRDLYEQYF. The CDR3 region has the DNA TGTGCCAGCAGCCCAAGCAGGGATCTCTACGAGCAGTACTTC.

The rearrangement uses TRBV12-3 or TRBV12-4 and TRBJ1-5, with a possible D match to TRBD1 (5 bases). V dropped 6 bases and J dropped 8 bases, with 8 bases sitting between them. The CDR3 consists of 11 residues. The CDR3 sequence: CASRFREPQHF. The DNA for the CDR3 is TGTGCCAGCAGGTTCAGGGAGCCCCAGCATTTT.